The entry below gives a single TCR beta chain sequence along with its context. Its specific antigen is unknown. Base qualities are not recorded, but no much larger clone differs from it by a single base. Patients with a history of autoimmune disease or receiving systemic immunosuppression were excluded from the trial. Peripheral blood for TCR sequencing was drawn from every dose cohort at baseline, at cycle 4 day 1 and at cycle 7 day 1. The samples were drawn from a first-in-human, open-label, multicenter phase I dose-escalation trial of ivuxolimab. The trial enrolled adults with locally advanced or metastatic head and neck squamous cell, hepatocellular, melanoma or renal cell carcinoma. Before TCR sequencing, CD4+ and CD8+ T cells were separately sorted from peripheral blood. The data belong to a study of OX40 agonist ivuxolimab in advanced cancers. Turning to the overall study: Ivuxolimab, which targeted the costimulatory receptor OX40 (CD134), was an agonistic, fully human IgG2 monoclonal antibody. Prior anti-PD-1, anti-PD-L1 or anti-CTLA-4 therapy was permitted, and approximately 41% of dose-escalation patients had received checkpoint inhibitors. A male proportion of approximately 83% and a mean age of about 60 years, ranging from about 23 to 90, were recorded for the dose-escalation cohort. Intravenous ivuxolimab was administered to patients every 2 weeks at six dose levels: 0.01, 0.1, 0.3, 1.5, 3 and 10 mg/kg. Three dose-escalation patients achieved partial responses, one with hepatocellular carcinoma and two with cutaneous melanoma. The purpose of peripheral TCRbeta sequencing was to test whether ivuxolimab changed TCR sequence diversity and led to clonal T-cell expansion. The monotherapy dose-escalation portion (N ≈ 52 patients) of the phase I ivuxolimab trial is reported in the paper. Among the roughly 52 dose-escalation patients, about 19 had hepatocellular carcinoma, 15 or so melanoma, 9 renal cell carcinoma and 9 head and neck cancer.

The germline V gene specifies MNHNS as CDR1 and SASEGT as CDR2. From V the trimming removes 10 bases and from J it removes 5 bases, while the gene matches leave 9 bases of the junction unaccounted for. The CDR3 runs 14 residues from the cysteine to the phenylalanine. The entry retains the CDR3 DNA only, 42 bases that are in frame from base 1. Genomic DNA was isolated from the sorted cells so that the TCRbeta CDR3 region could be sequenced. The immunoSEQ Assay was used for sequencing of TCRbeta CDR3 regions. TCRdb holds this immuneACCESS table with in-frame rearrangements only. Some clones are missing; in checked studies, unresolved V genes explain under half, and the rest has no known cause. The sample table lists around 75,000 clones, about 86% of them with a count of one. Clones ranked in the top ten supply about 2.1% of the sample. Overall study outcomes, separate from this receptor: After ivuxolimab, expanded clones were on average more numerous among CD8+ T cells than among CD4+ T cells. Low levels of normalized T-cell clonal expansion were also shown by some nonresponding patients. In the 0.1-3.0 mg/kg groups, partial responders had among the lowest normalized peripheral clonal expansion, particularly in CD8+ T cells. The antigen specificity of the clonally expanded peripheral T cells was not determined. At doses of 0.1 to 3.0 mg/kg, clonal expansion of both CD4+ and CD8+ blood T cells was observed from baseline to week 6.

The chain is assembled from TRBV6-1 and TRBJ2-1; 9 junctional bases match TRBD2. The sequences come from CD4+ or CD8+ T cells sorted from blood, collected in a trial of the OX40 agonist ivuxolimab. The TCR comes from an adult with an advanced solid tumor such as melanoma, head and neck, liver or kidney cancer. CDR3 loop: CATATSGRNNEQFF. At the DNA level, the sequence is TGTGCCACCGCGACTAGCGGCCGAAACAATGAGCAGTTCTTC.